Shown below are 25 T cell receptor beta chains from a single sample sequenced in a study of CD8+CD57+ T cells in acquired aplastic anemia. Researchers used genomic DNA as the template to profile TCR beta VDJ and CDR3. TCRdb recomputed calls from the reads with MiXCR, one row per CDR3 protein. The sample records around 250,000 distinct CDR3 sequences, roughly half being singletons. Material: sorted CD4+, CD8+, or CD8+CD57+ T cells (not recorded which) from PBMCs. These receptors were collected from a human donor with severe aplastic anemia or a healthy control (not recorded which).

The chain has TRBV20-1 and TRBJ2-7; 8 nucleotides match TRBD2. The ends lost 5 bases at V and 2 bases at J; junction bases unmatched: 5. CDR1 is DFQATT and CDR2 is SNEGSKA in the germline V gene (reference sequence). The CDR3 is 13 amino acids. The CDR3 coding sequence is TGCAGTGCTTTACTAGCGGTTCCCTACGAGCAGTACTTC. This codes for CSALLAVPYEQYF.

This clonotype was seen a few times. The rearrangement joins TRBV7-3 to TRBJ1-6, with D tentatively TRBD1 (5 bases). Deletions cut 4 bases from V and 7 bases from J, with 14 bases between. This CDR3 region has 15 residues. The germline gives CDR1 SGHTA, CDR2 FQGTGA. This chain's CDR3 is CASSSTGTGNSPLHF. The CDR3, as DNA: TGTGCCAGCAGCTCGACCGGGACGGGAAATTCACCCCTCCACTTT.

The rearrangement uses TRBV2 and TRBJ1-5; maybe TRBD1 (5 bases). Trimming shortened V by 7 bases and J by 9 bases, and 10 bases separated the two germline ends. Looked up from germline, CDR1 is SNHLY and CDR2 is FYNNEI. The CDR3 totals 11 residues. CDR3 residues: CASMGVGPQHF. CDR3 DNA sequence: TGTGCCAGCATGGGGGTAGGGCCCCAGCATTTT.

This chain joins TRBV29-1 and TRBJ2-5, with a tentative D call TRBD2 (5 bases). Germline V gene data show CDR1 as SQVTM and CDR2 as ANQGSEA. Trimming removed 6 bases at V and 5 bases at J, with 13 bases between. The CDR3 totals 12 residues. For the CDR3, the DNA is TGCAGCGTCATGAAACCGGGGGAGACCCAGTACTTC. Encoded protein: CSVMKPGETQYF.

The chain employs TRBV7-2 and TRBJ2-5, with 13 bases that match TRBD2. V gave up 6 bases and J gave up 5 bases; unmatched junction bases: 9. The CDR3 has 16 residues. The V gene's germline CDR1 is SGHTA and CDR2 FQGNSA. As DNA, the CDR3 is TGTGCCAGCAGAGCGTTCGGGACTAGCGGGGTGGAGACCCAGTACTTC. Encoded protein: CASRAFGTSGVETQYF. Filled out from reference TRBV7-2 and TRBJ2-5, the complete variable domain reads GAGVSQSPSNKVTEKGKDVELRCDPISGHTALYWYRQSLGQGLEFLIYFQGNSAPDKSGLPSDRFSAERTGGSVSTLTIQRTQQEDSAVYLCASRAFGTSGVETQYFGPGTRLLVL.

The chain employs TRBV29-1 and TRBJ1-6, with D possibly matching TRBD1 (5 bases). The V gene lost 6 bases and the J gene lost 10 bases, with 19 bases spanning the gap. The CDR3 sequence is 14 residues long. CDR1 is SQVTM and CDR2 is ANQGSEA in the germline V gene. The CDR3 sequence: CSVQVEGLGSPLHF. For the CDR3, the DNA is TGCAGCGTCCAAGTGGAGGGGTTAGGGTCACCCCTCCACTTT.

This clonotype was counted many times. The J gene is TRBJ1-5, the V gene TRBV6-5; maybe TRBD1 (5 bases). Germline V gene lookup returns CDR1 MNHEY and CDR2 SVGAGI. The CDR3 spans 15 residues. Trimming pared 5 bases from V and 4 bases from J, leaving 15 bases between. CDR3 sequence: CASSTTGLGNQPQHF. The DNA for the CDR3 is TGTGCCAGCAGTACAACAGGTTTGGGAAATCAGCCCCAGCATTTT.

This clonotype was seen at least ten times. The chain links TRBV7-2 to TRBJ1-5; D may be TRBD1 (6 bases). The CDR3 runs 18 residues. CDR1 and CDR2 (germline): SGHTA, FQGNSA. V lost 11 bases and J lost 3, with 29 bases in between. The CDR3 spells CARQRGGGPQGHNQPQHF. Written as DNA, the CDR3 is TGTGCCCGGCAAAGGGGGGGGGGGCCGCAGGGGCACAATCAGCCCCAGCATTTT.

This clonotype was seen more than once but under ten times. Possible read error: a much larger clone is one base away. The chain is built from TRBV4-2 and TRBJ1-1; D not resolved. The CDR3 totals 13 residues. Trimming left V 0 bases short and J 1 base short, with 3 bases between. The germline V gene has CDR1 LGHNA and CDR2 YNFKEQ. CDR3 amino acids: CASSQEANTEAFF. The CDR3 nucleotides read TGTGCCAGCAGCCAAGAAGCGAACACTGAAGCTTTCTTT.

The V and J genes are TRBV28 and TRBJ1-4, with D perhaps TRBD1 (5 bases). Trimming shortened V by 5 bases and J by 7 bases, and 14 bases separated the two germline ends. The length of the CDR3 is 14 residues. Germline-derived CDR1 and CDR2 are MDHEN and SYDVKM. Here the CDR3 DNA reads TGTGCCAGCAGTCTGGGGGGAATCGGTGAAAAACTGTTTTTT. As protein: CASSLGGIGEKLFF.

This clonotype came up once. The gene calls are TRBV9 and TRBJ2-7; 7 bases match TRBD2. Germline V CDR1 and CDR2: SGDLS, YYNGEE. This CDR3 is 16 amino acids long. V shed 4 bases, J shed 0 bases, and the junction held 10 bases outside the gene matches. CDR3 loop: CASSISGTESSYEQYF. The CDR3 coding sequence is TGTGCCAGCAGCATCAGCGGGACCGAGAGCTCCTACGAGCAGTACTTC.

The sample holds many counts of this clonotype. This rearrangement joins TRBV30 to TRBJ2-3; D perhaps matches TRBD2 (6 bases). Trimming took off 0 bases at V and 15 bases at J, with 19 bases between the two ends. Germline V gene sequence: CDR1 GTSNPN, CDR2 SVGIG (reference sequence). CDR3 size: 13 residues. The CDR3 nucleotides are TGTGCCTGGAGTGTACCCCCTAGAGCCGGGGGATATTTT. Translated, it gives CAWSVPPRAGGYF.

V is TRBV7-2 and J is TRBJ2-7, with D unclear. The V and J ends lost 1 base and 4 bases respectively, with 11 bases between them. Germline V gives CDR1 SGHTA, CDR2 FQGNSA. The CDR3 length is 14 residues. CDR3 sequence: CASSLVGSTYEQYF. The CDR3 coding sequence is TGTGCCAGCAGCTTAGTTGGCAGCACTTACGAGCAGTACTTC.

The V call is TRBV20-1, the J call TRBJ2-7; the D call may be TRBD1 or TRBD2 (5 bases each). CDR3 length equals 13 residues. V was cut by 3 bases and J by 2 bases, with 11 bases left in between. Germline V CDR1 and CDR2: DFQATT, SNEGSKA (reference sequence). The CDR3 DNA is TGCAGTGCTAGTTCTGGGACCGCCTACGAGCAGTACTTC. Amino acid sequence: CSASSGTAYEQYF.

V gene TRBV20-1 combines with J gene TRBJ1-1; possibly TRBD1 for D (6 bases). V lost 3 bases and J 3 bases, leaving 14 bases between the germline ends. Germline assignment: CDR1 DFQATT and CDR2 SNEGSKA (reference sequence). The CDR3 extends over 14 amino acids. The CDR3 DNA sequence: TGCAGTGCTAGTCGGGGGCCCCCGGACACTGAAGCTTTCTTT. Amino acid sequence: CSASRGPPDTEAFF.

The rearrangement uses TRBV20-1 and TRBJ1-2; D perhaps matches TRBD1 (5 bases). The V gene's germline CDR1 is DFQATT and CDR2 SNEGSKA (reference sequence). The germline V and J ends were trimmed by 4 bases and 5 bases, with 23 bases remaining between them. CDR3 length equals 16 residues. In nucleotides, the CDR3 is TGCAGTGCTATTGGGGCAGGAGAGACTAGCGGGTATGGCTACACCTTC. Amino acid sequence: CSAIGAGETSGYGYTF.

This clonotype was counted many times. The J gene is TRBJ1-3, the V gene TRBV20-1, with a weak D call TRBD1 (5 bases). The CDR3 covers 14 residues. Germline values: CDR1 DFQATT, CDR2 SNEGSKA (reference sequence). V gave up 6 bases and J gave up 3 bases, with 15 bases separating them. This chain's CDR3 is CSAPLTGGGNTIYF. The CDR3 region has the DNA TGCAGTGCCCCCCTGACGGGGGGTGGAAACACCATATATTTT.

This clonotype came up many times. The DNA for the CDR3 is TGTGCCAGCAGTTTAACCGGACAGGAGCAGCCCCAGCATTTT. Protein sequence: CASSLTGQEQPQHF. V usage is TRBV12-3 or TRBV12-4 and J usage is TRBJ1-5; 7 nucleotides match TRBD1. The CDR3 has 14 amino acids. V lost 2 bases and J lost 7; bases outside the gene matches: 5.

This clonotype was observed many times. V gene TRBV9 combines with J gene TRBJ1-2, with unresolved D. This CDR3 spans 12 amino acids. CDR1 and CDR2 (germline): SGDLS, YYNGEE. V gave up 3 bases and J gave up 5 bases, with 8 bases separating them. CDR3 nucleotide sequence: TGTGCCAGCAGCGGGTGGGAATATGGCTACACCTTC. Translation gives CASSGWEYGYTF.

The gene calls are TRBV15 and TRBJ1-4; D unresolved. Deletions cut 4 bases from V and 10 bases from J, with 13 bases between. This CDR3 spans 13 amino acids. From germline, CDR1 is LNHNV and CDR2 YYDKDF (reference sequence). In DNA form, the CDR3 reads TGTGCCACCAGCACCAGCTTGGCCGGAAAACTGTTTTTT. Residues: CATSTSLAGKLFF.

This clonotype was found many times. V and J are TRBV12-3 or TRBV12-4 and TRBJ2-5; 7 bases are a match to TRBD2. With V trimmed by 6 bases and J by 5 bases, 12 bases remained unmatched. This CDR3 spans 15 amino acids. The CDR3 spells CASRRGTIRQETQYF. The DNA for the CDR3 is TGTGCCAGCAGAAGAGGGACTATCCGCCAGGAGACCCAGTACTTC.

The rearrangement links TRBV7-8 to TRBJ1-4, with D tentatively TRBD1 (6 bases). From germline, CDR1 is SGHVS and CDR2 FQNEAQ. V lost 0 bases to trimming and J lost 6 bases, with 14 bases between them. This CDR3 has 16 residues. CDR3 loop: CASSLASRGRDEKLFF. The CDR3 nucleotides read TGTGCCAGCAGCTTAGCGAGTAGGGGGAGGGATGAAAAACTGTTTTTT.

This clonotype was recorded many times. This chain joins TRBV2 and TRBJ1-5, with unresolved D. CDR1 and CDR2 (germline): SNHLY, FYNNEI. Trimming removed 6 bases at V and 0 bases at J, with 21 bases between. The CDR3 spans 18 residues. CDR3 in DNA: TGTGCCAGCAGCCAAGGGCCCCTCCCATACGATAGCAATCAGCCCCAGCATTTT. Translating gives CASSQGPLPYDSNQPQHF.

The sample holds a few counts of this clonotype. This chain uses TRBV29-1 with TRBJ2-7; D may be TRBD2 (6 bases). V lost 3 bases, J lost 9 bases, and 15 bases lay in between. From germline, CDR1 is SQVTM and CDR2 ANQGSEA. The CDR3 is made up of 12 amino acids. The CDR3 reads CSVELGVGGQYF. The CDR3 region has the DNA TGCAGCGTTGAGTTGGGAGTGGGGGGGCAGTACTTC.

The chain links TRBV7-8 to TRBJ2-7; 8 bases are shared with TRBD1. This CDR3 is built from 11 residues. CDR1 is SGHVS and CDR2 is FQNEAQ in the germline V gene. Losses at the gene ends were 5 bases for V and 9 bases for J; bases not matched to a gene: 3. The CDR3 DNA reads as TGTGCCAGCAGCGAAGACAGGGGGCAGTACTTC. Amino acid sequence: CASSEDRGQYF.